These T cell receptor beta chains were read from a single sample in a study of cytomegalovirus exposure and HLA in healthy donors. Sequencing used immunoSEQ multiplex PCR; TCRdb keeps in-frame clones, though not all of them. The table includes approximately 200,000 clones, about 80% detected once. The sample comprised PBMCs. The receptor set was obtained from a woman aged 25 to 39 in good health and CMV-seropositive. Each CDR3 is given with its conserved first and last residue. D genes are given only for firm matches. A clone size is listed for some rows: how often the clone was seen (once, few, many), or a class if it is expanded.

CDR3 protein: CASSLRGGDQPQHF
CDR3 DNA: TGTGCCAGCAGCTTAAGGGGGGGGGATCAGCCCCAGCATTTT
D gene: -
clone size: once
V gene: TRBV11-3
J gene: TRBJ1-5

CDR3 protein: CASSETYGVSLYQPQHF
CDR3 DNA: TGTGCCAGCAGTGAAACGTACGGGGTTTCCCTTTATCAGCCCCAGCATTTT
D gene: -
clone size: -
V gene: TRBV6-1
J gene: TRBJ1-5

CDR3 protein: CASSASVATLRETQYF
CDR3 DNA: TGTGCCAGCAGCGCCTCTGTAGCAACCCTGCGGGAGACCCAGTACTTC
D gene: -
clone size: -
V gene: TRBV11-3
J gene: TRBJ2-5

CDR3 protein: CASKKGQPNEKLFF
CDR3 DNA: TGTGCCAGCAAGAAGGGACAGCCGAATGAAAAACTGTTTTTT
D gene: TRBD1
clone size: -
V gene: TRBV6-5
J gene: TRBJ1-4

CDR3 protein: CASSLGQGYNEKLFF
CDR3 DNA: TGTGCCAGCAGCTTGGGGCAGGGATATAATGAAAAACTGTTTTTT
D gene: -
clone size: -
V gene: TRBV5-6
J gene: TRBJ1-4

CDR3 protein: CASSPGTEIQETQYF
CDR3 DNA: TGTGCCAGCAGCCCAGGGACAGAAATCCAAGAGACCCAGTACTTC
D gene: TRBD1
clone size: -
V gene: TRBV11-3
J gene: TRBJ2-5

CDR3 protein: CASSRNRGVTNEKLFF
CDR3 DNA: TGCGCCAGCAGCCGGAACAGGGGAGTAACTAATGAAAAACTGTTTTTT
D gene: TRBD1
clone size: -
V gene: TRBV4-3
J gene: TRBJ1-4

CDR3 protein: CSAPKANEQYF
CDR3 DNA: TGCAGTGCCCCCAAAGCGAACGAGCAGTACTTC
D gene: -
clone size: -
V gene: TRBV20-1
J gene: TRBJ2-7

CDR3 protein: CASSLDGGGTYNEQFF
CDR3 DNA: TGTGCCAGCAGCTTGGACGGCGGGGGGACCTACAATGAGCAGTTCTTC
D gene: TRBD2
clone size: -
V gene: TRBV5-6
J gene: TRBJ2-1

CDR3 protein: CASSLANRGNYGYTF
CDR3 DNA: TGTGCCAGCAGCTTGGCCAATAGGGGCAACTATGGCTACACCTTC
D gene: -
clone size: -
V gene: TRBV5-4
J gene: TRBJ1-2

CDR3 protein: CASSQEFYGRSNEQFF
CDR3 DNA: TGCGCCAGCAGCCAAGAGTTCTACGGGAGAAGCAATGAGCAGTTCTTC
D gene: -
clone size: -
V gene: TRBV4-3
J gene: TRBJ2-1

CDR3 protein: CASSLRTGGGYTF
CDR3 DNA: TGTGCCAGCAGCTTGAGGACAGGGGGAGGCTACACCTTC
D gene: TRBD1
clone size: few
V gene: TRBV11-3
J gene: TRBJ1-2

CDR3 protein: CASSFSPGGETQYF
CDR3 DNA: TGCGCCAGCAGCTTTAGTCCCGGGGGAGAGACCCAGTACTTC
D gene: -
clone size: few
V gene: TRBV5-1
J gene: TRBJ2-5

CDR3 protein: CASNRDRTNYGYTF
CDR3 DNA: TGTGCCAGCAACAGGGACAGGACTAACTATGGCTACACCTTC
D gene: TRBD1
clone size: -
V gene: TRBV6-1
J gene: TRBJ1-2

CDR3 protein: CASSDRGRSNQPQHF
CDR3 DNA: TGTGCCAGCAGTGACAGGGGTAGGAGCAATCAGCCCCAGCATTTT
D gene: -
clone size: -
V gene: TRBV2
J gene: TRBJ1-5

CDR3 protein: CASSPRLALSTKQYF
CDR3 DNA: TGTGCCAGCAGCCCCCGACTAGCTTTATCCACGAAGCAGTACTTC
D gene: TRBD2
clone size: -
V gene: TRBV7-9
J gene: TRBJ2-7

CDR3 protein: CARGGLGDEQYF
CDR3 DNA: TGTGCAAGGGGGGGGCTCGGGGACGAGCAGTACTTC
D gene: -
clone size: -
V gene: TRBV12-2
J gene: TRBJ2-7